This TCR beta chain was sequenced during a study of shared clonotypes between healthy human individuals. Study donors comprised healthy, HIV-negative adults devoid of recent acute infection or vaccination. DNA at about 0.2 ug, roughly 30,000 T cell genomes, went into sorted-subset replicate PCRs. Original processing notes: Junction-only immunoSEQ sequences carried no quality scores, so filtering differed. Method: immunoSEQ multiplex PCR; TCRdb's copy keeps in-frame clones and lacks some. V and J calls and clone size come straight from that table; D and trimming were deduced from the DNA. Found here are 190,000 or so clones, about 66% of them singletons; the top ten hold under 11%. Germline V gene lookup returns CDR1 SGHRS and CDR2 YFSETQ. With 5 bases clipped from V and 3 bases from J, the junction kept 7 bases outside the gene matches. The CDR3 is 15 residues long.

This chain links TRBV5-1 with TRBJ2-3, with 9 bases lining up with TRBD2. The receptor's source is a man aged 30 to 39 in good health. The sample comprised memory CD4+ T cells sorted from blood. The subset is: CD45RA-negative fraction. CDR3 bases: TGCGCCAGCAGTTTCATAGCGGGAGTAACAGATACGCAGTATTTT. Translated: CASSFIAGVTDTQYF.